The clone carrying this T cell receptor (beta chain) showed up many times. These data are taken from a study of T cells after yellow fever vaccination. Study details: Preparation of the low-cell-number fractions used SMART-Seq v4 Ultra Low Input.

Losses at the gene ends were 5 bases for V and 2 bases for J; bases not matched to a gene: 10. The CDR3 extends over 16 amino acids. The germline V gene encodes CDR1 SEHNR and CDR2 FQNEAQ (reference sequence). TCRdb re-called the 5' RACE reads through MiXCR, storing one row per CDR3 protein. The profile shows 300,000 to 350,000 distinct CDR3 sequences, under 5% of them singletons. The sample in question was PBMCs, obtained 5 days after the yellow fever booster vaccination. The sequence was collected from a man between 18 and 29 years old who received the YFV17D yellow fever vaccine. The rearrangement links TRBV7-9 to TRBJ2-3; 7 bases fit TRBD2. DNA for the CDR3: TGTGCCAGCAGCAGTAGACGTCGGGGGGACACAGATACGCAGTATTTT. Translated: CASSSRRRGDTDTQYF.